This TCR beta chain stems from a study of cytomegalovirus exposure and HLA in healthy donors. Details on this clone: The antigen remains undetermined.

General observations from the study: Per a prior analysis, the majority of TCR beta V segments were productive roughly 90% or roughly 30% of the time. Analyses of presence and absence presupposed an approximately uniform sequencing depth across donors.

CDR1 and CDR2 (germline): SGHRS, YFSETQ. The V end lost 0 bases, the J end lost 9 bases, and 15 bases lay between the germline ends. The CDR3 has 14 amino acids. PCR was performed using 60 Vbeta and 13 Jbeta primers. The table came from immunoSEQ multiplex PCR; TCRdb's copy has only in-frame clones and leaves some out. Counted here are some 130,000 clones, approximately 80% occurring once; the ten biggest clones make up over 2%. Sequencing was performed on PBMCs. The TCR sequence derives from a man aged 25 to 40 in good health and CMV-seronegative. The chain employs TRBV5-1 and TRBJ2-5, with a weak D call TRBD2 (5 bases). In DNA, the CDR3 is TGCGCCAGCAGCTTGGAAGGACTGCGAACGTCCCAGTACTTC. This translates into CASSLEGLRTSQYF.